One and the same sample provided the 26 T cell receptor beta chains below, sequenced in a study of blood T cell repertoires in COVID-19 (dated by TCRdb to between 2020 and 2021). Libraries were constructed by the immunoSEQ multiplex PCR assay. TCRdb re-hosts the immuneACCESS table, in-frame sequences only. Its copies lack some clones; in the studies checked, an unresolved V gene accounts for under half of them, and the cause for the rest is not known. This sample comprises 60,000 or so clones, approximately 86% of them detected only once. The ten top clones hold about 8% of the sample. Sequencing input: peripheral blood. All receptors derive from a woman aged 70-85 years with active COVID-19.

The CDR3 DNA reads TGCGCCAGCAGCCCAGTGACAGGGTCACGGTCAGATACGCAGTATTTT. Translating it yields CASSPVTGSRSDTQYF. The chain links TRBV5-1 to TRBJ2-3, with 7 bases that match TRBD1. The CDR3 is 16 residues long. CDR1 is SGHRS and CDR2 is YFSETQ in the germline V gene. V shed 4 bases, J shed 4 bases, and the junction held 12 bases outside the gene matches. The full variable domain, in which reference TRBV5-1 and TRBJ2-3 provide the parts outside the CDR3, is KAGVTQTPRYLIKTRGQQVTLSCSPISGHRSVSWYQQTPGQGLQFLFEYFSETQRNKGNFPGRFSGRQFSNSRSEMNVSTLELGDSALYLCASSPVTGSRSDTQYFGPGTRLTVL.

The DNA of the CDR3 is TGTGCAAGTCGCCTACCCTACTCCACTAAGCAACTTGGTCATGAGCAGTTCTTC. Amino acid sequence: CASRLPYSTKQLGHEQFF. The chain links TRBV12-2 to TRBJ2-1; TRBD2 is taken as the D call from the table, unchecked against the DNA. TRBV12-2 is marked as a pseudogene. The CDR3 is made up of 18 amino acids.

V gene TRBV6-6 combines with J gene TRBJ2-1, with D perhaps matching TRBD1 (6 bases). The CDR3 loop spans 13 amino acids. V was trimmed by 2 bases and J by 8 bases, leaving 10 bases between them. The germline CDR1 and CDR2 sequences are MNHNY and SVGAGI (reference sequence). The CDR3 sequence is CASSYAQGYEQFF. CDR3 coding DNA: TGTGCCAGCAGTTACGCACAGGGCTATGAGCAGTTCTTC.

The J gene is TRBJ2-7, the V gene TRBV6-1; 8 nucleotides agree with TRBD2. The CDR3 length is 15 residues. Germline loops: CDR1 MNHNS, CDR2 SASEGT. The V and J ends lost 2 bases and 0 bases, in that order; junction bases with no gene match: 3. CDR3 residues: CASSEPAGDSYEQYF. CDR3 coding DNA: TGTGCCAGCAGTGAACCAGCGGGAGACTCCTACGAGCAGTACTTC.

This chain connects TRBV11-3 to TRBJ2-2, with a possible D match to TRBD2 (5 bases). The CDR3 loop spans 16 amino acids. Trimming removed 0 bases from V and 5 bases from J, with 13 bases in between. The germline CDR1 and CDR2 sequences are SGHNT and YENEEA. CDR3 nucleotide sequence: TGTGCCAGCAGCTTAGATTTGGTAACGGGAACCGGGGAGCTGTTTTTT. Its translation is CASSLDLVTGTGELFF.

J is TRBJ2-1 and V is TRBV11-2; 11 bases align to TRBD2. This CDR3 is 19 amino acids long. Germline CDR1 and CDR2: SGHAT and FQNNGV. After removal of 4 bases from V and 0 bases from J, the junction contained 11 bases not matched to a gene. As DNA, the CDR3 is TGTGCCAGCAGCTCCCGAGGGACTAGCGGATGGAGCTCCTACAATGAGCAGTTCTTC. Protein product: CASSSRGTSGWSSYNEQFF.

This chain uses TRBV6-5 with TRBJ1-3, with 11 positions matching TRBD1. The CDR3 spans 16 residues. J lost 9 bases, V lost 0 bases, and 7 bases had no gene match. Germline CDR1 and CDR2: MNHEY and SVGAGI. The CDR3 loop is CASSYSRDRGRATIYF. CDR3 DNA sequence: TGTGCCAGCAGTTACTCGAGGGACAGGGGGAGGGCCACCATATATTTT.

This clone was picked up a small number of times. V and J are TRBV5-1 and TRBJ1-1; 9 nucleotides match TRBD1. There are 17 residues in the CDR3. The V segment lost 4 bases and the J segment 3 bases; nucleotides outside the gene matches: 13. CDR1 and CDR2 from the germline V gene are SGHRS and YFSETQ. The CDR3 reads CASSPVPGQGGDTEAFF. CDR3 coding DNA: TGCGCCAGCAGCCCAGTCCCGGGACAGGGCGGAGACACTGAAGCTTTCTTT. Complete variable domain (other parts from reference TRBV5-1 and TRBJ1-1): KAGVTQTPRYLIKTRGQQVTLSCSPISGHRSVSWYQQTPGQGLQFLFEYFSETQRNKGNFPGRFSGRQFSNSRSEMNVSTLELGDSALYLCASSPVPGQGGDTEAFFGQGTRLTVV.

The V call is TRBV18, the J call TRBJ2-1; 10 bases are a match to TRBD2. J was trimmed by 9 bases and V by 3 bases; bases with no gene match: 8. The CDR3 runs to 15 residues. The germline CDR1 and CDR2 sequences are KGHSH and LQKENI. The CDR3 spells CASSPPSGSSGEQFF. The CDR3 region has the DNA TGTGCCAGCTCACCGCCTAGCGGGAGTTCGGGTGAGCAGTTCTTC.

The V and J genes are TRBV27 and TRBJ1-1, with a possible D match to TRBD1 (6 bases). Germline V CDR1 and CDR2: MNHEY, SMNVEV (reference sequence). CDR3 length: 16 amino acids. The ends were cut back, 2 bases at V and 5 bases at J, with 18 bases in the middle. CDR3 protein: CASSLRSGGSGTEAFF. The CDR3 bases are TGTGCCAGCAGTTTAAGGTCGGGGGGCTCGGGTACTGAAGCTTTCTTT.

V and J are TRBV15 and TRBJ2-7; no definite D call. This CDR3 comprises 19 residues. V lost 0 bases and J 0 bases, leaving 21 bases between the germline ends. The V gene's germline CDR1 is LNHNV and CDR2 YYDKDF (reference sequence). The CDR3 DNA reads TGTGCCACCAGCAGAGATCTCTTTCCCTCCGACCCGGGCTCCTACGAGCAGTACTTC. It encodes CATSRDLFPSDPGSYEQYF.

This chain connects TRBV28 to TRBJ1-3; D might be TRBD1 (5 bases). Germline values: CDR1 MDHEN, CDR2 SYDVKM. The CDR3 covers 15 residues. V was clipped by 6 bases and J by 1 base, with 13 bases between them. CDR3 DNA: TGTGCCAGCAGCCTATGGGGGGGGTCTGGAAACACCATATATTTT. Translation gives CASSLWGGSGNTIYF.

V is TRBV10-3 and J is TRBJ2-2; TRBD1 matches 8 bases. CDR3 length: 16 residues. The germline V gene encodes CDR1 ENHRY and CDR2 SYGVKD. The V segment lost 5 bases and the J segment 5 bases; nucleotides outside the gene matches: 10. The CDR3 loop is CAISNGQGGLTGELFF. The CDR3 nucleotides are TGTGCCATCAGTAACGGACAGGGTGGATTAACCGGGGAGCTGTTTTTT.

This clone was counted a single time. V usage is TRBV7-8 and J usage is TRBJ2-3; TRBD2 is a possible D gene (5 bases). Trimming took off 0 bases at V and 6 bases at J, with 7 bases between the two ends. Germline V gene sequence: CDR1 SGHVS, CDR2 FQNEAQ. The CDR3 is made up of 13 amino acids. CDR3: CASSLARGDTQYF. DNA of the CDR3: TGTGCCAGCAGCTTAGCCCGAGGGGATACGCAGTATTTT.

V gene TRBV6-6 combines with J gene TRBJ1-6, with D uncertain. The germline CDR1 and CDR2 sequences are MNHNY and SVGAGI (reference sequence). V dropped 2 bases and J dropped 15 bases, with 8 bases sitting between them. The CDR3 is 11 amino acids. CDR3 protein: CASSYRGGLHF. The CDR3 DNA follows: TGTGCCAGCAGTTACCGGGGAGGCCTCCACTTT.

The chain carries TRBV5-1 and TRBJ2-1, with 7 nucleotides matching TRBD1. Trimming cost V 4 bases and J 5 bases; bases outside gene matches: 6. CDR3 length equals 14 residues. The germline gives CDR1 SGHRS, CDR2 YFSETQ. In DNA form, the CDR3 reads TGCGCCAGCAGCCGGACAGGTGGGGACAATGAGCAGTTCTTC. Translating gives CASSRTGGDNEQFF.

The chain joins TRBV28 to TRBJ1-2; D is uncertain. Germline CDR1 and CDR2: MDHEN and SYDVKM. V was clipped by 2 bases and J by 6 bases, with 19 bases between them. The CDR3 covers 16 residues. The CDR3 loop reads CASSLNWGSVRDGYTF. CDR3 in DNA: TGTGCCAGCAGTTTAAACTGGGGAAGTGTGAGGGATGGCTACACCTTC.

The genes are TRBV7-2 and TRBJ2-7, with 10 bases lining up with TRBD1. Germline loops: CDR1 SGHTA, CDR2 FQGNSA. The CDR3 totals 17 residues. V lost 0 bases and J lost 5; bases outside the gene matches: 10. The CDR3 spells CASSLARTGTGVDEQYF. DNA for the CDR3: TGTGCCAGCAGCTTAGCGCGTACCGGGACAGGGGTTGACGAGCAGTACTTC.

The chain combines TRBV3-1 (or the pseudogene TRBV3-2) with TRBJ2-4, with 10 bases lining up with TRBD1. CDR1 is LGHDT, CDR2 YNNKEL, per germline (reference sequence). The junction had 7 bases not matched to a gene; V was cut back by 4 bases and J by 7 bases. The CDR3 consists of 15 residues. The DNA for the CDR3 is TGTGCCAGCAGCCTCCTGTGGGACAGGGGTAACATTCAGTACTTC. It translates to CASSLLWDRGNIQYF.

The V gene is TRBV28, the J gene TRBJ2-7; 8 nucleotides align to TRBD1. V shed 2 bases and J 6 bases; nucleotides not matched to a gene: 12. Germline loops: CDR1 MDHEN, CDR2 SYDVKM. This CDR3 is 16 amino acids long. The CDR3 DNA reads TGTGCCAGCAGTTTAATTTCATCAGGGGGCTGGGGCGAGCAGTACTTC. This codes for CASSLISSGGWGEQYF.

Only one count was recorded for this clone. V gene TRBV19 combines with J gene TRBJ1-5; D is unclear. Trimming cost V 5 bases and J 2 bases, with 13 bases left between them. The germline CDR1 and CDR2 sequences are LNHDA and SQIVND (reference sequence). The CDR3 covers 15 residues. The CDR3 is CASSWRVEGNQPQHF. CDR3 DNA: TGTGCCAGTAGTTGGAGGGTTGAGGGCAATCAGCCCCAGCATTTT.

J is TRBJ2-7 and V is TRBV27, with 9 bases matching TRBD2. Germline CDR1 reads MNHEY; CDR2 reads SMNVEV (reference sequence). After removal of 7 bases from V and 6 bases from J, the junction contained 19 bases not matched to a gene. This CDR3 is 17 amino acids long. The CDR3 here is CASTSLAALAGTGEQYF. CDR3 bases: TGTGCCAGCACCTCCCTCGCGGCGCTAGCGGGAACGGGCGAGCAGTACTTC.

The rearrangement joins TRBV19 to TRBJ1-1; TRBD1 agrees at 7 bases. V dropped 4 bases and J dropped 0; count of bases not matched to a gene: 8. Per germline, CDR1 LNHDA and CDR2 SQIVND (reference sequence). This CDR3 is built from 16 residues. The CDR3 DNA follows: TGTGCCAGTAGTAGACCCAGGACAGGCTTGAACACTGAAGCTTTCTTT. Translating it yields CASSRPRTGLNTEAFF.

The chain links TRBV28 to TRBJ2-7; D not resolved. The germline gives CDR1 MDHEN, CDR2 SYDVKM. Trimming pared 5 bases from V and 5 bases from J, leaving 7 bases between. This CDR3 spans 11 amino acids. The CDR3 DNA reads TGTGCCAGCAGTCCTCAGGACGAGCAGTACTTC. Protein sequence: CASSPQDEQYF. Based on the CDR3 plus reference TRBV28 and TRBJ2-7, the full variable domain is DVKVTQSSRYLVKRTGEKVFLECVQDMDHENMFWYRQDPGLGLRLIYFSYDVKMKEKGDIPEGYSVSREKKERFSLILESASTNQTSMYLCASSPQDEQYFGPGTRLTVT.

The DNA of the CDR3 is TGTGCCATCAGTGACAGGAAGCGGGGCTCCTACGAGCAGTACTTC. This sequence encodes CAISDRKRGSYEQYF. The V and J genes are TRBV10-3 and TRBJ2-7; the match to TRBD2 covers 7 bases. The CDR3 sequence is 15 residues long. V lost 3 bases and J lost 0; bases outside the gene matches: 5. In germline, CDR1 is ENHRY, CDR2 SYGVKD.

This clone was observed once. The V call is TRBV4-1, the J call TRBJ2-5; D remains ambiguous. The V gene lost 0 bases and the J gene lost 4 bases, with 9 bases spanning the gap. This CDR3 comprises 14 residues. Germline CDR1 reads MGHRA; CDR2 reads YSYEKL. The CDR3 sequence: CASSQDVGLETQYF. CDR3 DNA: TGCGCCAGCAGCCAAGATGTTGGCCTAGAGACCCAGTACTTC.